Listed below are T cell receptor beta chains from one sample, sequenced in a study of blood T cells in healthy people across ages. MiXCR, run by TCRdb on the 5' RACE reads, gives a single entry per CDR3 protein. This sample has about 1,400,000 distinct CDR3 sequences; around two fifths occur once, and the top ten carry 7.9%. The sequenced sample was blood. These TCRs come from a woman under 30 in good health. CDR3s include the opening cysteine and the closing phenylalanine or tryptophan.

TRBV12-5	TRBJ2-5	CASGVLPQETQYF
TRBV6-5	TRBJ1-2	CASSYSDRAGEGYTF
TRBV6-1	TRBJ2-5	CAAGVSGGQYF
TRBV20-1	TRBJ2-5	CSAPRGLASPETQYF
TRBV11-2	TRBJ2-2	CASSPRIVRGTGELFF
TRBV27	TRBJ2-5	CASSFLTSQETQYF
TRBV11-2	TRBJ2-3	CASSLVRTSGRYF
TRBV9	TRBJ2-5	CASSVSLGGQETQYF
TRBV5-1	TRBJ1-2	CASSLLGQGSDYGYTF
TRBV7-9	TRBJ2-7	CASSQTSTGAYEQYF
TRBV5-4	TRBJ2-5	CASSLLASGTQETQYF
TRBV10-1	TRBJ2-7	CASSETSGNEGGQYF
TRBV12-3/TRBV12-4	TRBJ1-5	CASSLGAGERQPQHF
TRBV7-9	TRBJ2-3	CASSSTEMGRIFTDTQYF
TRBV4-1	TRBJ2-5	CASSQEQGLGETQYF
TRBV7-2	TRBJ2-3	CASSLEWRELGDTQYF
TRBV20-1	TRBJ1-1	CSARRWDRGPDTEAFF
TRBV2	TRBJ2-5	CASRLGGRSYNEQYF
TRBV3-1	-	CASSPATGTGTYNEQYF
TRBV20-1	TRBJ2-3	CSARVGDYWDTQYF
TRBV12-3/TRBV12-4	-	CASSNTKTGTPIWETQYF
TRBV12-3/TRBV12-4	TRBJ2-1	CATGTSGSWGQFF
TRBV13	TRBJ2-3	CASSRSQGKDTQYF
TRBV12-3/TRBV12-4	TRBJ1-1	CASRVLNTEAFF
TRBV7-9	TRBJ2-1	CASSLLEGVYNEQFF
TRBV6-2/TRBV6-3	TRBJ2-1	CASSYSSNRGNEQFF
TRBV20-1	TRBJ2-3	CSARAMTSGGGSTDTQYF
TRBV20-1	TRBJ1-1	CSASQADTEAFF